This TCR beta chain stems from a study of OX40 agonist ivuxolimab in advanced cancers. Data came from immunoSEQ multiplex PCR; TCRdb stores just in-frame clones and leaves some out. The sample consists of approximately 50,000 clones, approximately 88% of them appearing once. Broader study findings: Averaged across samples, CD8+ T cells carried more expanded clones than CD4+ did.

By share of the sample, this clone is medium-sized. Its antigen remains unknown. This specimen was CD4+ or CD8+ T cells sorted from blood, taken in a trial of the OX40 agonist ivuxolimab. This sequence originates from an adult with an advanced solid tumor such as melanoma, head and neck, liver or kidney cancer.

The CDR3 is CASSWDRGGTEAFF. CDR3 bases: TGTGCCAGCAGCTGGGACAGGGGAGGCACTGAAGCTTTCTTT. This sequence joins TRBV11-1 and TRBJ1-1; 10 bases are a match to TRBD1. The V gene's germline CDR1 is SGHAT and CDR2 FQDESV (reference sequence). With 4 bases clipped from V and 4 bases from J, the junction kept 3 bases outside the gene matches. The CDR3 loop spans 14 amino acids.